Ten or more counts support the clone carrying this TCR beta chain. Its target is not known. These data are taken from a study of T cells in Graves' hyperthyroidism and ophthalmopathy. Study outcomes and limitations: Among clonotypes expanded in thyroid above 0.001, most were also found in blood.

Regions amplified from RNA transcripts were the TCR beta CDR3 regions. First-round RT-PCR with HTBI primers amplified the TCR CDR3 region. TCRdb reprocessed the multiplex PCR reads via MiXCR and lists one record per CDR3 protein. The sample contains about 580,000 distinct CDR3 sequences, about 15% of which appear only once. Germline CDR1 LNHDA, CDR2 SQIVND (reference sequence). The ends were cut back, 5 bases at V and 5 bases at J, with 15 bases in the middle. This CDR3 region has 15 residues. Patients aged 18 to 65 had newly diagnosed hyperthyroidism lasting under 2 months. The TCR comes from a woman in her 30s with Graves' hyperthyroidism that later progressed to Graves' ophthalmopathy. The chain has TRBV19 and TRBJ2-2; a possible D gene is TRBD1 (6 bases). The sequenced sample consisted of blood. This chain's CDR3 is CASSSDRRGTGELFF. CDR3 bases: TGTGCCAGTAGTTCCGACAGAAGGGGGACCGGGGAGCTGTTTTTT.